This is a list of T cell receptor beta chains from one sample in a study of TIL therapy for anti-PD-1-resistant metastatic lung cancer. Only in-frame clones appear in the TCRdb table, and some are missing; sequencing was by immunoSEQ multiplex PCR. The sample includes around 19,000 clones, about 83% of them seen just once. The source was blood, collected at baseline. These receptors were collected from a person aged 30 to 80 with non-small cell lung cancer. Each CDR3 is given with its conserved first and last residue. A D gene is named only where the DNA matches it firmly. Size values are once, few and many counts, or a class for expanded clones, and some rows have none.

V: TRBV29-1
D: -
J: TRBJ2-5
size: once
CDR3: CSVAKHWELVGGQYF
DNA: TGCAGCGTTGCCAAACACTGGGAACTCGTTGGAGGCCAGTACTTC

V: TRBV9
D: TRBD2
J: TRBJ2-1
size: few
CDR3: CASSVAGTSVGEQFF
DNA: TGTGCCAGCAGCGTAGCCGGGACTAGCGTCGGTGAGCAGTTCTTC

V: TRBV4-1
D: -
J: TRBJ2-2
size: few
CDR3: CASSQVDGTGELFF
DNA: TGCGCCAGCAGCCAAGTAGACGGGACGGGGGAGCTGTTTTTT

V: TRBV18
D: TRBD2
J: TRBJ2-2
size: -
CDR3: CASSPLAGGTGELFF
DNA: TGTGCCAGCTCACCACTAGCGGGAGGTACCGGGGAGCTGTTTTTT

V: TRBV7-2
D: TRBD2
J: TRBJ2-1
size: -
CDR3: CASSSSGTSGGRGQFF
DNA: TGTGCCAGCAGCTCCTCCGGGACTAGCGGGGGGCGGGGGCAGTTCTTC

V: TRBV2
D: TRBD2
J: TRBJ2-1
size: -
CDR3: CASSEAIPLAEQFF
DNA: TGTGCCAGCAGTGAAGCGATTCCACTAGCGGAGCAGTTCTTC

V: TRBV11-1
D: -
J: TRBJ2-1
size: few
CDR3: CASSLALVNNEQFF
DNA: TGTGCCAGCAGCTTAGCGCTCGTGAACAATGAGCAGTTCTTC

V: TRBV19
D: -
J: TRBJ2-1
size: -
CDR3: CASRNTYLEQFF
DNA: TGTGCCAGTAGAAACACTTATCTTGAGCAGTTCTTC

V: TRBV9
D: TRBD2
J: TRBJ2-7
size: -
CDR3: CASSPGGVYEQYF
DNA: TGTGCCAGCAGCCCCGGGGGGGTCTACGAGCAGTACTTC

V: TRBV4-1
D: -
J: TRBJ2-3
size: few
CDR3: CASSQGQFTDTQYF
DNA: TGCGCCAGCAGCCAAGGACAGTTCACAGATACGCAGTATTTT

V: TRBV7-3
D: TRBD2
J: TRBJ2-5
size: -
CDR3: CASSLGTSGARYQETQYF
DNA: TGTGCCAGCAGCTTAGGAACTAGCGGGGCCCGGTACCAAGAGACCCAGTACTTC

V: TRBV5-1
D: -
J: TRBJ2-7
size: -
CDR3: CASSLTFGPLLFAEQYF
DNA: TGCGCCAGCAGCCTGACATTCGGACCTCTTCTCTTCGCCGAGCAGTACTTC

V: TRBV6-1
D: -
J: TRBJ1-5
size: -
CDR3: CASSGQVSNQPQHF
DNA: TGTGCCAGCAGTGGACAGGTTAGCAATCAGCCCCAGCATTTT

V: TRBV2
D: -
J: TRBJ1-1
size: -
CDR3: CASRGSGGETEAFF
DNA: TGTGCCAGCCGGGGATCGGGAGGGGAAACTGAAGCTTTCTTT

V: TRBV2
D: -
J: TRBJ1-2
size: few
CDR3: CASRAYSANYGYTF
DNA: TGTGCCAGCAGAGCCTACAGCGCTAACTATGGCTACACCTTC

V: TRBV2
D: TRBD2
J: TRBJ2-1
size: -
CDR3: CASSGLAGGVNEQFF
DNA: TGTGCCAGCAGTGGACTAGCGGGAGGGGTCAATGAGCAGTTCTTC

V: TRBV12-5
D: TRBD2
J: TRBJ2-3
size: -
CDR3: CASAAPYGGRDTQYF
DNA: TGTGCTAGTGCGGCCCCTTACGGGGGGAGGGATACGCAGTATTTT

V: TRBV4-1
D: -
J: TRBJ1-1
size: -
CDR3: CASSPGAGPNTEAFF
DNA: TGCGCCAGCAGCCCTGGGGCAGGACCGAACACTGAAGCTTTCTTT

V: TRBV7-3
D: TRBD1
J: TRBJ2-2
size: -
CDR3: CASSLTWTGERGELFF
DNA: TGTGCCAGCAGCTTAACGTGGACAGGGGAACGCGGGGAGCTGTTTTTT

V: TRBV28
D: TRBD1
J: TRBJ1-2
size: -
CDR3: CASRPGQGPGYTF
DNA: TGTGCCAGCAGACCAGGACAGGGACCCGGCTACACCTTC

V: TRBV10-3
D: -
J: TRBJ2-3
size: -
CDR3: CAISESGTQGNTQYF
DNA: TGTGCCATCAGTGAGTCAGGTACGCAGGGAAATACGCAGTATTTT

V: TRBV6-6
D: TRBD1
J: TRBJ1-2
size: -
CDR3: CASSSGTDGYTF
DNA: TGTGCCAGCAGTTCCGGGACAGATGGCTACACCTTC

V: TRBV27
D: TRBD1
J: TRBJ2-1
size: -
CDR3: CATRQGSENEQFF
DNA: TGTGCCACCCGACAGGGGTCGGAAAATGAGCAGTTCTTC

V: TRBV7-2
D: TRBD2
J: TRBJ2-3
size: -
CDR3: CASSFTGLAGTDTQYF
DNA: TGTGCCAGCAGCTTCACGGGACTAGCGGGCACAGATACGCAGTATTTT

V: TRBV28
D: -
J: TRBJ2-7
size: -
CDR3: CASSPGSLTSYEQYF
DNA: TGTGCCAGCAGCCCCGGGTCGTTAACCTCCTACGAGCAGTACTTC

V: TRBV6-5
D: TRBD1
J: TRBJ1-1
size: -
CDR3: CASSPSGGATEAFF
DNA: TGTGCCAGCAGTCCTTCAGGGGGCGCGACTGAAGCTTTCTTT

V: TRBV7-9
D: -
J: TRBJ1-2
size: -
CDR3: CASSPRLSWGYGYTF
DNA: TGTGCCAGCAGCCCTAGGCTCAGTTGGGGCTATGGCTACACCTTC

V: TRBV18
D: TRBD1
J: TRBJ1-5
size: once
CDR3: CASSPGTGANNQPQHF
DNA: TGTGCCAGCTCTCCCGGGACAGGGGCTAACAATCAGCCCCAGCATTTT

V: TRBV12-5
D: TRBD1
J: TRBJ1-4
size: -
CDR3: CASDRSSGQGNEKLFF
DNA: TGTGCTAGTGATAGATCCTCTGGACAGGGGAATGAAAAACTGTTTTTT

V: TRBV19
D: TRBD1
J: TRBJ1-1
size: -
CDR3: CASSAYDRGGWNTEAFF
DNA: TGTGCCAGTAGTGCCTACGACAGGGGTGGGTGGAACACTGAAGCTTTCTTT

V: TRBV19
D: TRBD2
J: TRBJ2-1
size: -
CDR3: CASTPPGGLNEQFF
DNA: TGTGCCAGTACCCCCCCGGGAGGGTTGAATGAGCAGTTCTTC

V: TRBV28
D: -
J: TRBJ2-7
size: once
CDR3: CASSAQGSYEQYF
DNA: TGTGCCAGCAGCGCACAGGGATCCTACGAGCAGTACTTC

V: TRBV7-9
D: -
J: TRBJ2-3
size: -
CDR3: CASSGAGADTQYF
DNA: TGTGCCAGCAGCGGAGCAGGCGCAGATACGCAGTATTTT

V: TRBV7-6
D: -
J: TRBJ2-6
size: -
CDR3: CASSKKTGANVLTF
DNA: TGTGCCAGCAGCAAAAAAACTGGGGCCAACGTCCTGACTTTC

V: TRBV18
D: TRBD1
J: TRBJ2-1
size: -
CDR3: CASSPDRVYNEQFF
DNA: TGTGCCAGCTCACCGGACAGGGTGTATAATGAGCAGTTCTTC